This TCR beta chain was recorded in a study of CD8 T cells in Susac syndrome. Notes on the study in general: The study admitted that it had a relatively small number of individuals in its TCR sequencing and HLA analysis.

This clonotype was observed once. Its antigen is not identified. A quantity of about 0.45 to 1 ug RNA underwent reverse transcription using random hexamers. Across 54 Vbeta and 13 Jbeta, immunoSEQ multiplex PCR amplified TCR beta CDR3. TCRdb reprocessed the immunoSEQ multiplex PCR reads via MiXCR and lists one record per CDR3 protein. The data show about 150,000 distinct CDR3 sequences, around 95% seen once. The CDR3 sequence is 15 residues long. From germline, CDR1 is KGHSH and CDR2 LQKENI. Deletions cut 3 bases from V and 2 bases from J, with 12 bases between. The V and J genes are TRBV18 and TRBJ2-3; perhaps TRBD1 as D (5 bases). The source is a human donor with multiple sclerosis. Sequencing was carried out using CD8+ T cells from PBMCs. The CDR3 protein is CASSPTGLATDTQYF. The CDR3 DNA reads TGTGCCAGCTCACCTACAGGCCTGGCCACAGATACGCAGTATTTT.